This is a list of T cell receptor beta chains from one sample in a study of blood T cell repertoires in COVID-19. The assay was immunoSEQ multiplex PCR, and TCRdb's table has in-frame clones only and misses some. The repertoire consists of some 240,000 clones, with around 80% occurring once and the leading ten covering roughly 8.7%. The sequenced sample consisted of peripheral blood. The receptors originated from a man aged 50 to 59 with active or convalescent COVID-19. Both conserved end residues are trimmed from each CDR3.

v_gene: TRBV6-2/TRBV6-3; CDR3aa: ASSISGRVGGETQY
v_gene: TRBV27; CDR3aa: ASSFDNSNSPLH
v_gene: TRBV7-3; CDR3aa: ASSEKTGGRDGYT
v_gene: TRBV3-1/TRBV3-2; CDR3aa: ASSRREARIGADTQY
v_gene: TRBV28; CDR3aa: ASSFQGWGNSPLH
v_gene: TRBV6-5; CDR3aa: ASSSRGGYNEQF
v_gene: TRBV4-1; CDR3aa: ASSQQGAWGGANVLT
v_gene: TRBV7-2; CDR3aa: ASSLAREKGTSPLH
v_gene: TRBV2; CDR3aa: ASKGRGQGFWSNQPQH
v_gene: TRBV3-1/TRBV3-2; CDR3aa: ASSFGTVSNEQY
v_gene: TRBV5-6; CDR3aa: ASSSLFSGGEKLF
v_gene: TRBV15; CDR3aa: ATSRGPPDSYGYT
v_gene: TRBV18; CDR3aa: ASSPEGKGYT
v_gene: TRBV2; CDR3aa: ASRESPVLT
v_gene: TRBV29-1; CDR3aa: SGGGEARGYT
v_gene: TRBV7-9; CDR3aa: ASSLATTSPNTGELF
v_gene: TRBV5-3; CDR3aa: ARSLGVAGAKDIQY
v_gene: TRBV10-3; CDR3aa: AISGILAGGLGEQF
v_gene: TRBV9; CDR3aa: ASSAAGTGADEQY
v_gene: TRBV28; CDR3aa: ASSPGTALYGYT
v_gene: TRBV7-9; CDR3aa: ASSPDRGSGNTIY
v_gene: TRBV6-2/TRBV6-3; CDR3aa: ASSLGQGRSAF
v_gene: TRBV28; CDR3aa: ASRETGYQPQH
v_gene: TRBV2; CDR3aa: ASRPQASRYGYT